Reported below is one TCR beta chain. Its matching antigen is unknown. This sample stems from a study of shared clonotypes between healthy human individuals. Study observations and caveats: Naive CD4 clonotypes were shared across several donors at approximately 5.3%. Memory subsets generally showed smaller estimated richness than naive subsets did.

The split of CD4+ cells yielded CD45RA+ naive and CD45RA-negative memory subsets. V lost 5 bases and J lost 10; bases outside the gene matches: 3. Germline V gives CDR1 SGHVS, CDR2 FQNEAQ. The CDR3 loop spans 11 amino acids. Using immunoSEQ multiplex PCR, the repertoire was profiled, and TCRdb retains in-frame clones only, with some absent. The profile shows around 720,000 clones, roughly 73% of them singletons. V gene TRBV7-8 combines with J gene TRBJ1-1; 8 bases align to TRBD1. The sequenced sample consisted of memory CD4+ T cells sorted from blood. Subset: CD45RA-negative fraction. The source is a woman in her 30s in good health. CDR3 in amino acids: CASSTDRGAFF. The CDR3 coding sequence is TGTGCCAGCAGCACAGACAGGGGAGCTTTCTTT. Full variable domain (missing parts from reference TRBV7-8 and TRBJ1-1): GAGVSQSPRYKVAKRGQDVALRCDPISGHVSLFWYQQALGQGPEFLTYFQNEAQLDKSGLPSDRFFAERPEGSVSTLKIQRTQQEDSAVYLCASSTDRGAFFGQGTRLTVV.